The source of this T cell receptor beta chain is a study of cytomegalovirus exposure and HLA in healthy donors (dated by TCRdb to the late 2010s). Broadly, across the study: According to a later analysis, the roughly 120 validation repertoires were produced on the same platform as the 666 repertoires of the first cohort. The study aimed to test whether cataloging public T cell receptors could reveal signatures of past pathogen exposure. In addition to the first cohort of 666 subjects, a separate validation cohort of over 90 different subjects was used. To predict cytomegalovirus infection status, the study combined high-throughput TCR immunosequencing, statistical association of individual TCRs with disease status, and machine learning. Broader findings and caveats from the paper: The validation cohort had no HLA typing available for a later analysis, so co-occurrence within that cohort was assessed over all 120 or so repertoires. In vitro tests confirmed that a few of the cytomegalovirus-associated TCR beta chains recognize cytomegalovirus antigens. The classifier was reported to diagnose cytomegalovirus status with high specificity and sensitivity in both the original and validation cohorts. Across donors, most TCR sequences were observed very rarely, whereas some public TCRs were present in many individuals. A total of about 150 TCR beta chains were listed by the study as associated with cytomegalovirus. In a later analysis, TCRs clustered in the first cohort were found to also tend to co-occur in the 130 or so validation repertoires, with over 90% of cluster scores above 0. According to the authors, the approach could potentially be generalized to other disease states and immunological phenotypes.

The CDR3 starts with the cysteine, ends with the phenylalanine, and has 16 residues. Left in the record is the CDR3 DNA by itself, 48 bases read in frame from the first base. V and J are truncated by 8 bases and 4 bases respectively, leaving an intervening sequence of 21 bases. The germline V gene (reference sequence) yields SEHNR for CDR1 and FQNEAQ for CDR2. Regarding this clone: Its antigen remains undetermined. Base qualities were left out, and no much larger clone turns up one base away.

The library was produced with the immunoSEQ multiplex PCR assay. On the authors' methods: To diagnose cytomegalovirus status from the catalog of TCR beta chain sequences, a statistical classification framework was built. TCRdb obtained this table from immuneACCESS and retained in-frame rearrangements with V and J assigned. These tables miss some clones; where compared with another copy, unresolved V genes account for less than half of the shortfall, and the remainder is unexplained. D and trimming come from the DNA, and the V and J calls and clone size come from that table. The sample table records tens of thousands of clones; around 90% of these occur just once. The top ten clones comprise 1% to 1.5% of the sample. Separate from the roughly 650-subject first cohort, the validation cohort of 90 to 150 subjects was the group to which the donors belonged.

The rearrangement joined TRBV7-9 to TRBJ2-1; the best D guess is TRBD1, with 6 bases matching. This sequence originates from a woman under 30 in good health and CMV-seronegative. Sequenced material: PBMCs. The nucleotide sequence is TGTGCCAGCGGGACCGTACAGGGCACCGCGTACAATGAGCAGTTCTTC. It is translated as CASGTVQGTAYNEQFF.